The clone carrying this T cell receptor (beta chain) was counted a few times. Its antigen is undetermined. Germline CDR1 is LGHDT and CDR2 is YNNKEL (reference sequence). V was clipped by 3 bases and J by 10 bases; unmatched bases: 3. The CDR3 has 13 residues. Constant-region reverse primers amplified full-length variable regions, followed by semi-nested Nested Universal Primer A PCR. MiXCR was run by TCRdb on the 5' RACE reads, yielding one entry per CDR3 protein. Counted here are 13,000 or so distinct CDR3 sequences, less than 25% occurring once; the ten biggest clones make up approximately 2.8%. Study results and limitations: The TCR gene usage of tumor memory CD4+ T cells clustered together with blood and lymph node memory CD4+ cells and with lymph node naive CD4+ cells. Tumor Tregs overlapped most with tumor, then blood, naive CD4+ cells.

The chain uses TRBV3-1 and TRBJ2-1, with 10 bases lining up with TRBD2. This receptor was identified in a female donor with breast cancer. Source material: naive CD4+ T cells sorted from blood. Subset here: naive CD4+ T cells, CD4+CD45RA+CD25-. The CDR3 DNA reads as TGTGCCAGCAGCCACCCGGGACTAGCGGAGCAGTTCTTC. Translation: CASSHPGLAEQFF.